This TCR beta chain derives from a study of CD8 T cells in ankylosing spondylitis. Study findings and constraints: A motif of fewer than ten highly homologous TCR beta variants was seen as apparently characteristic of ankylosing spondylitis blood. CD8+ disease-linked clones were present at relatively low frequencies in blood. The clones that were linked to disease were reported to be significantly enriched in matched synovial fluid samples from ankylosing spondylitis patients.

This clonotype was observed a few times. Its antigen is still unknown. Using its own MiXCR run on the 5' RACE reads, TCRdb lists one record per CDR3 protein. The sample has 750,000 to 850,000 distinct CDR3 sequences; about 10% are singletons. The clonotype was recovered from a male donor with ankylosing spondylitis. Sequenced input: blood, either unsorted or a sorted T cell fraction (not recorded which).

CDR3 sequence (DNA): TGTGCCAGCAGCCAAGCCGAACACCGGGGGATCTCCTACGAGCAGTACTTC. Translation gives CASSQAEHRGISYEQYF. The V and J genes are TRBV4-2 and TRBJ2-7, with D possibly TRBD2 on 6 matching bases. V was cut by 1 base and J by 0 bases, with 16 bases left in between. CDR3 length equals 17 residues. CDR1 and CDR2 from the germline V gene are LGHNA and YNFKEQ.